This T cell receptor (beta chain) came from a study of T-cell memory formation after mild COVID-19. The CDR3 has 15 residues. Trimming pared 5 bases from V and 0 bases from J, leaving 11 bases between. TCRdb reprocessed the 5' RACE reads via MiXCR and lists one record per CDR3 protein. The sample holds a few hundred thousand distinct CDR3 sequences, 21% seen once. This TCR derives from an adult woman who had mild COVID-19 (a few samples of this study predate the infection). Cell type and time point are not known. The sequencing input was PBMCs or a T cell subset sorted from them (not recorded which). The chain recombines TRBV12-3 or TRBV12-4 with TRBJ1-5; possibly TRBD1 for D (6 bases). The CDR3 DNA follows: TGTGCCAGCAGTCAGGACAGACTTAGCAATCAGCCCCAGCATTTT. This sequence encodes CASSQDRLSNQPQHF.